Each of the 2 T cell receptor beta chains below was sequenced from the same sample in a study of T-cell reconstitution after alpha-beta-depleted transplantation in children. TCRbeta library preparation incorporated unique molecular identifiers. TCRdb used MiXCR to reprocess the PCR reads, holding one entry per CDR3 protein. The data contain 140,000 to 150,000 distinct CDR3 sequences, around 8.8% of them singletons. This sample comprised PBMCs, mostly from graft donor cells, obtained 180 days after TCRalphabeta/CD19-depleted stem cell transplant. These receptors all stem from a female patient aged 2 to 10 who had a stem cell transplant for congenital amegakaryocytic thrombocytopenia, so the T cells may come from the graft donor.

There are a few counts of this clonotype. This chain's CDR3 is CSVRGGEQFF. Written as DNA, the CDR3 is TGCAGTGTTCGAGGAGGGGAGCAGTTCTTC. The chain combines TRBV20-1 with TRBJ2-1, with D possibly matching TRBD2 (6 bases). From germline, CDR1 is DFQATT and CDR2 SNEGSKA (reference sequence). The V gene lost 7 bases and the J gene lost 10 bases, with 11 bases spanning the gap. The CDR3 length is 10 residues.

This clonotype was detected many times. The chain joins TRBV25-1 to TRBJ2-2; D unresolved. This CDR3 comprises 15 residues. CDR1 and CDR2 (germline): MGHDK, SYGVNS. Trimming took off 3 bases at V and 3 bases at J, with 11 bases between the two ends. The CDR3 nucleotides are TGTGCCAGCAGTGAGGAGTCTGGAGACACCGGGGAGCTGTTTTTT. Protein: CASSEESGDTGELFF.